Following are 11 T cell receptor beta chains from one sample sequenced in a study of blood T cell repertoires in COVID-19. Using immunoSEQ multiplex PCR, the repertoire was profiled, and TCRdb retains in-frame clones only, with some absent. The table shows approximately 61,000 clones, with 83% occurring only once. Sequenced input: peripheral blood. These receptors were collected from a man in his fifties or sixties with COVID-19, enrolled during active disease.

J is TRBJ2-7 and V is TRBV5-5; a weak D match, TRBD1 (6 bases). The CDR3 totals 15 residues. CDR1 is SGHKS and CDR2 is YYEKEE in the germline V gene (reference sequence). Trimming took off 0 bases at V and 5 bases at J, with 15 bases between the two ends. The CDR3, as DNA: TGTGCCAGCAGCTTGGTACAGGGAGTTCGGGACGAGCAGTACTTC. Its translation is CASSLVQGVRDEQYF.

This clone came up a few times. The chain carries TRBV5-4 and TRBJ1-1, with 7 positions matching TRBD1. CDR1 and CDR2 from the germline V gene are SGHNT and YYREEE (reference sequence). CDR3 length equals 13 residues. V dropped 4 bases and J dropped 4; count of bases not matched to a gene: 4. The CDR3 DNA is TGTGCCAGCAGCCAAGACAGGGCCACTGAAGCTTTCTTT. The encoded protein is CASSQDRATEAFF. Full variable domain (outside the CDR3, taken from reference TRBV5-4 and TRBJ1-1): ETGVTQSPTHLIKTRGQQVTLRCSSQSGHNTVSWYQQALGQGPQFIFQYYREEENGRGNFPPRFSGLQFPNYSSELNVNALELDDSALYLCASSQDRATEAFFGQGTRLTVV.

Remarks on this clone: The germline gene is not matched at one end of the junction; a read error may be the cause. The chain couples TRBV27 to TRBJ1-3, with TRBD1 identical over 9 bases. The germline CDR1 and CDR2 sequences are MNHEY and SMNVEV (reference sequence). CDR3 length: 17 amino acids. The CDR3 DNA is TGTGCCAGCAGACCGCTTTCGGGGACAGGGTCTGGAAACATCATATATTTT. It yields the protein CASRPLSGTGSGNIIYF.

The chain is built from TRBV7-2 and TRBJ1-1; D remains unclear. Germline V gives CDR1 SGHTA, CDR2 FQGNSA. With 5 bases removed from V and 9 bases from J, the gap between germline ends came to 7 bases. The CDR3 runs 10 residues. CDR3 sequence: CASSGQKAFF. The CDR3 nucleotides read TGTGCCAGCAGCGGCCAGAAAGCTTTCTTT.

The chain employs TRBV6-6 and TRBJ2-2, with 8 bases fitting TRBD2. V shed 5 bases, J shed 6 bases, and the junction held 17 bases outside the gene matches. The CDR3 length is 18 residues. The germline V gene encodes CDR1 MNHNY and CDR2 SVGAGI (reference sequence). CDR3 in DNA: TGTGCCAGCAGTCCCGGGACTAGAGGTGGGCTTGCCTCCGGGGAGCTGTTTTTT. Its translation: CASSPGTRGGLASGELFF.

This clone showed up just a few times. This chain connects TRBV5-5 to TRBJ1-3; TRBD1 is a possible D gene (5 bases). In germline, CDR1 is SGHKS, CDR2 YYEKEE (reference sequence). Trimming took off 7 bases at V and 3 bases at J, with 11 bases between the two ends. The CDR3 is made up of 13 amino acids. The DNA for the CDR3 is TGTGCCAGCGGAACAGGATTTGGAAACACCATATATTTT. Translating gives CASGTGFGNTIYF.

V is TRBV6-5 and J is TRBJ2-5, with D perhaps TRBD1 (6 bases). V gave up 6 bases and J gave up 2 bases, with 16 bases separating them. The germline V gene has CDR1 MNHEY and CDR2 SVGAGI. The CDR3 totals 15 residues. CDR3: CASSSDSHLQETQYF. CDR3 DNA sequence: TGTGCCAGCAGCTCGGACAGCCACTTACAAGAGACCCAGTACTTC.

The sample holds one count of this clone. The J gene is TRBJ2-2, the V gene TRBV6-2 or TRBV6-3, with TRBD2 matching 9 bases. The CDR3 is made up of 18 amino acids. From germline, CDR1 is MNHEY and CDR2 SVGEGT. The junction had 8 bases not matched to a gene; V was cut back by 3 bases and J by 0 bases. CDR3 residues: CASSYKGLADANTGELFF. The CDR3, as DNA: TGTGCCAGCAGTTATAAGGGACTAGCTGACGCGAACACCGGGGAGCTGTTTTTT.

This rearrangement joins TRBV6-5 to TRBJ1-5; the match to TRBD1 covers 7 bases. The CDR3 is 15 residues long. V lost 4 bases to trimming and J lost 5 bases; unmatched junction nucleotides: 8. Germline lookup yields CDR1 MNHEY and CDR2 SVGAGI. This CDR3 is CASSFTGEEDQPQHF. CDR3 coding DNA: TGTGCCAGCAGTTTCACAGGGGAAGAAGATCAGCCCCAGCATTTT.

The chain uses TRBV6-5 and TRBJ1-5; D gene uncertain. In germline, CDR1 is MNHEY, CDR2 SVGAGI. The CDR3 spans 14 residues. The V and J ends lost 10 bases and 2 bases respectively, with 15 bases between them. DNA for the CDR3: TGTGCCACCCTCGGGTCGTGGGGCAATCAGCCCCAGCATTTT. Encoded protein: CATLGSWGNQPQHF.

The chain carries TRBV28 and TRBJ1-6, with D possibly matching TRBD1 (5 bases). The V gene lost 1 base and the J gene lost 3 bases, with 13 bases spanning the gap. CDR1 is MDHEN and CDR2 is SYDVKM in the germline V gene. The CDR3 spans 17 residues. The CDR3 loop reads CASSLSSREGYNSPLHF. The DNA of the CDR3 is TGTGCCAGCAGTTTATCCTCCAGGGAGGGCTATAATTCACCCCTCCACTTT. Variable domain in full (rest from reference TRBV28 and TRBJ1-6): DVKVTQSSRYLVKRTGEKVFLECVQDMDHENMFWYRQDPGLGLRLIYFSYDVKMKEKGDIPEGYSVSREKKERFSLILESASTNQTSMYLCASSLSSREGYNSPLHFGNGTRLTVT.